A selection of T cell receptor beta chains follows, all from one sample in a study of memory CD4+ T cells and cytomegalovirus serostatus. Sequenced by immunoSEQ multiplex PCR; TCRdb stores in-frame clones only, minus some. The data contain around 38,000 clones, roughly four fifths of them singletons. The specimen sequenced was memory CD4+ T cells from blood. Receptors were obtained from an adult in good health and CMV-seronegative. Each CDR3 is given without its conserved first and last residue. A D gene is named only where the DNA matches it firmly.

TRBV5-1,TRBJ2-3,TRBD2,ASSLAKAGPDTQY
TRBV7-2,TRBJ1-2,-,ASTSSSNYGYT
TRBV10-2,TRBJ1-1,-,ASTGGGYNTEAF
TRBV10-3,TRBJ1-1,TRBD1,AISDGTGKKAF
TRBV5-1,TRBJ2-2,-,ASSLDAGTGELF
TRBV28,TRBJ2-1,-,ASSSPTGSSYNEQF
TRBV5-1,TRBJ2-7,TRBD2,ASSLGGLAGGREQY
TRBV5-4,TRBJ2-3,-,ASSLGATDTQY
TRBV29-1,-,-,SVTPGSSYEQY
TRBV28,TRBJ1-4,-,ASSEGGNEKLF
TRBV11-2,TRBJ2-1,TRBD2,ASSLDSGTSAYNEQF
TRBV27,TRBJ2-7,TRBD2,ASSSYFYGGSSYEQY
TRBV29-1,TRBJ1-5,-,SVGSSLTNQPQH
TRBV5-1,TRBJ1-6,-,ASSPPRGSPLH
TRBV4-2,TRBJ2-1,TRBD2,ASSLLAEGDNEQF
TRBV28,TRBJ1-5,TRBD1,AGRRQGAIQPQH
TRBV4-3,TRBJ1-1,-,ASSQDRANTEAF